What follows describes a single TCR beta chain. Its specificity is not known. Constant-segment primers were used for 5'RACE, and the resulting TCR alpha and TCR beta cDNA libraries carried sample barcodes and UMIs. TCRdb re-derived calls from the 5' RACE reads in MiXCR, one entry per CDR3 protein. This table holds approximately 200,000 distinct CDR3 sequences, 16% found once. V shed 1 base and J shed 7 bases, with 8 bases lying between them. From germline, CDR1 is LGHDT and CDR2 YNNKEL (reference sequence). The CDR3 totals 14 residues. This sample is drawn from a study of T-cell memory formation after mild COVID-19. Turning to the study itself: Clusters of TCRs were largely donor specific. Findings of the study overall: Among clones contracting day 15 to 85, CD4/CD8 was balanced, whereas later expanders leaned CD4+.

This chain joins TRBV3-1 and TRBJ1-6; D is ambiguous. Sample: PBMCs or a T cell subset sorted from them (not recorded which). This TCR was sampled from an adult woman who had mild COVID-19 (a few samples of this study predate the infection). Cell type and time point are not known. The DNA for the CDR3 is TGTGCCAGCAGCCAAGTACACCTAAATTCACCCCTCCACTTT. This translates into CASSQVHLNSPLHF.